This TCR beta chain comes out of a study of PD-1 blockade in classical Hodgkin lymphoma. Remarks on this clone: Its target is not known.

Study outcomes and limitations: Relative to healthy donors, newly diagnosed patients reportedly had lower baseline TCR diversity, which was reported as lower still in relapsed/refractory patients.

V was clipped by 8 bases and J by 6 bases, with 13 bases between them. The CDR3 is 13 amino acids. Germline CDR1 SNHLY, CDR2 FYNNEI. The patients all showed relapse after autologous stem cell transplantation, while their brentuximab vedotin exposure varied. This table comes from immunoSEQ multiplex PCR, and its TCRdb copy is limited to in-frame clones, with some not included. The table includes about 110,000 clones, 80% to 90% detected once. The input for sequencing was peripheral blood mononuclear cells (PBMCs), taken before the second cycle of nivolumab. The sequence came from a human donor with classical Hodgkin lymphoma. V gene TRBV2 combines with J gene TRBJ1-4; unclear D gene. DNA for the CDR3: TGTGCCAGCTTACCACTCGGTGATGAAAAACTGTTTTTT. This codes for CASLPLGDEKLFF.